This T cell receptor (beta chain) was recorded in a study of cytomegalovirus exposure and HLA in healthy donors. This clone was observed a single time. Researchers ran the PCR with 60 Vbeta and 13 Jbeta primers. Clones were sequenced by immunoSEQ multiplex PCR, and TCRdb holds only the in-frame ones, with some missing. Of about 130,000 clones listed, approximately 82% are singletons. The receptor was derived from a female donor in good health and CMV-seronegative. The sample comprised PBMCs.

This CDR3 reads CASSYGGTVSYEQYF. The CDR3 nucleotides read TGTGCCAGCAGTTACGGAGGGACAGTTTCCTACGAGCAGTACTTC. The rearrangement links TRBV6-5 to TRBJ2-7, with D possibly TRBD1 on 7 matching bases. The V end lost 2 bases, the J end lost 1 base, and 12 bases lay between the germline ends. Looked up from germline, CDR1 is MNHEY and CDR2 is SVGAGI. The CDR3 spans 15 residues.